This T cell receptor beta chain was recovered during a study of blood T cell repertoires in COVID-19 (dated by TCRdb to 2020 to 2022). At the level of the whole study: Collaborator samples came from the United States, Italy and Spain and covered acute and convalescent phases of COVID-19. The prospective study material was composed of cDNA or gDNA derived from T cells, B-cell-depleted T cells, or PBMCs. The dataset comprised deeply sampled blood TCRbeta repertoires from subjects exposed to, actively infected with, or recovered from COVID-19. The repertoires were made available in a free public database intended to serve as a resource for research on the immune response to SARS-CoV-2. The samples were drawn from two sources: the first 160 participants of the ongoing ImmuneRACE study, and 1,000 to 1,500 subjects contributed by 6 global collaborators. A de-identified subject ID, COVID-19 status, age in years and sex were almost always included in the sample metadata. Where available, HLA class I and class II types were obtained from metadata supplied by the sample provider rather than from assay-based typing. Overall study outcomes, separate from this receptor: Clinical and demographic metadata were provided uncurated, with the amount varying by source and participant.

Trimming leaves V shorter by 3 bases and J shorter by 7 bases, with the junction holding 6 bases beyond the gene matches. According to the germline V gene (reference sequence), CDR1 reads SEHNR and CDR2 reads FQNEAQ. Its CDR3 holds 14 amino acids, cysteine through phenylalanine. Only the CDR3 region is kept as DNA, spanning 42 bases read in frame from base 1. Comments on this clone: What this receptor recognizes is not known. Within one base of it there is no much larger clone, and no base qualities were kept.

The collaborating institutions used their own protocols to collect whole blood in K2EDTA tubes. For TCRbeta analysis, collaborators shipped samples in one of three forms: frozen whole blood, isolated PBMCs, or DNA extracted from either of those sample types. TCRbeta CDR3 regions were amplified from genomic DNA using the immunoSEQ Assay, a bias-controlled multiplex PCR. In the paper's pipeline: The number of nucleated cells in each sample was estimated by amplification of reference gene primers within the assay. Sequence reads were collapsed and filtered to measure the absolute abundance of every unique TCRbeta CDR3 rearrangement. Productive Simpson clonality was computed per sample as the square root of Simpson's diversity index over productive rearrangements. TCRdb took over this immuneACCESS table, retaining in-frame rearrangements with V and J assigned. Such tables are incomplete; in checked studies, under half of the missing clones stem from an unresolved V gene, and the remainder is unexplained. V and J calls plus clone size are reproduced from that table; the DNA served to infer D and trimming. A total of fewer than 150,000 clones appear in this sample, around nine tenths of them only once. In total, the top ten clones hold around 4.5% of the sample.

The specimen sequenced was peripheral blood. Recombination joined TRBV7-9 with TRBJ1-2, with 9 junctional bases fitting TRBD1. The sequence came from a middle-aged woman with acute or convalescent COVID-19. The CDR3 has the sequence CASSLGQGKGGYTF. The DNA sequence is TGTGCCAGCAGCTTGGGACAGGGAAAGGGTGGCTACACCTTC.